There are many counts of the clone carrying this T cell receptor beta chain. Its antigen is undetermined. This sample is drawn from a study of T cell repertoires in cytomegalovirus infection. MiXCR, applied by TCRdb to the reads, yields one record per CDR3 protein. The data contain 700,000 to 950,000 distinct CDR3 sequences, about 31% of them singletons. The CDR3 loop spans 14 amino acids. The germline gives CDR1 SGHTA, CDR2 FQGNSA. The trim removed 5 bases at V and 11 bases at J, leaving 9 bases unmatched. Sequences were derived from cultured CD8+ T cells from PBMCs, sampled from culture after CMV antigen stimulation. The clonotype comes from a human donor in good health (CMV status not recorded). Some clones in this sample may be carry-over from other donors' samples. The V gene is TRBV7-2, the J gene TRBJ1-4, with 9 bases lining up with TRBD1. The CDR3 DNA sequence: TGTGCCAGCAGCGCCGGGACAGGGAGCAGGAAACTGTTTTTT. Its protein is CASSAGTGSRKLFF.